The 15 T cell receptor beta chains reported below all come from one sample, sequenced in a study of cytomegalovirus exposure and HLA in healthy donors. Use of 60 Vbeta and 13 Jbeta primers characterized the PCR. Assay: immunoSEQ multiplex PCR; the TCRdb copy retains only in-frame clones and omits some. The sample lists approximately 150,000 clones; approximately 84% were seen once. The sequencing sample was made of PBMCs. These receptors came from a man under 40 in good health and CMV-seropositive.

The rearrangement uses TRBV6-6 and TRBJ1-2; TRBD1 is a possible D gene (5 bases). CDR1 is MNHNY, CDR2 SVGAGI, per germline (reference sequence). The V and J ends lost 9 bases and 1 base respectively, with 21 bases between them. The CDR3 extends over 16 amino acids. CDR3 DNA: TGTGCCAGTAAATCTCAGAACGGACAACTTAACTATGGCTACACCTTC. It specifies CASKSQNGQLNYGYTF.

This chain joins TRBV27 and TRBJ1-5, with D uncertain. The V end was cut by 3 bases, the J end by 4 bases, with 7 bases between. The CDR3 is made up of 13 amino acids. CDR1 is MNHEY, CDR2 SMNVEV, per germline (reference sequence). The CDR3 spells CASSFSGNQPQHF. The CDR3 nucleotides read TGTGCCAGCAGTTTCTCGGGAAATCAGCCCCAGCATTTT.

This rearrangement joins TRBV5-1 to TRBJ2-3, with D possibly matching TRBD2 (6 bases). Germline-derived CDR1 and CDR2 are SGHRS and YFSETQ. V was clipped by 2 bases and J by 2 bases, with 12 bases between them. CDR3 length: 15 residues. For the CDR3, the DNA is TGCGCCAGCAGCTTCTTACTAGCTCCCACAGATACGCAGTATTTT. This sequence encodes CASSFLLAPTDTQYF.

The chain joins TRBV7-9 to TRBJ2-7; 10 bases align to TRBD2. The CDR3 sequence is 16 residues long. V was pared by 4 bases and J by 2 bases, with 8 bases of the junction left unmatched. CDR1 is SEHNR, CDR2 FQNEAQ, per germline (reference sequence). CDR3 in amino acids: CASSSPGLAATYEQYF. The CDR3 nucleotides read TGTGCCAGCAGCTCGCCCGGACTAGCGGCTACCTACGAGCAGTACTTC.

The V gene is TRBV18, the J gene TRBJ1-1; no definite D call. From germline, CDR1 is KGHSH and CDR2 LQKENI. There are 16 residues in the CDR3. V gave up 3 bases and J gave up 3 bases, with 17 bases separating them. The CDR3 bases are TGTGCCAGCTCACCCGGCCCAGGACTCTCGGACACTGAAGCTTTCTTT. Translation: CASSPGPGLSDTEAFF.

In DNA form, the CDR3 reads TGCGCCAGCAGATCCACTAGCACCACAGATACGCAGTATTTT. The encoded protein is CASRSTSTTDTQYF. The chain links TRBV5-1 to TRBJ2-3; the D gene is possibly TRBD2 (6 bases). Between the trimmed V and J ends, which lost 5 bases and 2 bases, there was a span of 12 bases. Germline V gives CDR1 SGHRS, CDR2 YFSETQ. CDR3 size: 14 residues.

The rearrangement uses TRBV30 and TRBJ2-7; 7 bases fit TRBD1. The germline gives CDR1 GTSNPN, CDR2 SVGIG (reference sequence). This CDR3 contains 15 residues. J was trimmed by 4 bases and V by 2 bases; bases with no gene match: 11. CDR3 nucleotide sequence: TGTGCCTGGAGTTCGTGGCGAGGGGGCGGGTACGAGCAGTACTTC. This sequence encodes CAWSSWRGGGYEQYF.

The rearrangement links TRBV6-5 to TRBJ2-3; 7 bases are a match to TRBD2. Germline V CDR1 and CDR2: MNHEY, SVGAGI. The CDR3 length is 14 residues. V gave up 6 bases and J gave up 0 bases; unmatched junction bases: 3. The CDR3 nucleotides are TGTGCCAGCAGACCTAGCGGTAGCACAGATACGCAGTATTTT. Amino acid sequence: CASRPSGSTDTQYF.

This rearrangement joins TRBV27 to TRBJ2-3; 9 bases line up with TRBD2. The junction had 19 bases not matched to a gene; V was cut back by 6 bases and J by 6 bases. The V gene's germline CDR1 is MNHEY and CDR2 SMNVEV (reference sequence). This CDR3 region has 18 residues. DNA of the CDR3: TGTGCCAGCAGCATCCGACTAGCGGCCCCCTCCAGCCGGGATACGCAGTATTTT. Its protein is CASSIRLAAPSSRDTQYF.

This chain joins TRBV5-1 and TRBJ1-2; D might be TRBD1 (5 bases). Germline lookup yields CDR1 SGHRS and CDR2 YFSETQ. This CDR3 spans 15 amino acids. V was clipped by 2 bases and J by 3 bases, with 14 bases between them. The CDR3 protein is CASSFTSGGYYGYTF. CDR3 DNA sequence: TGCGCCAGCAGCTTTACTAGCGGGGGGTACTATGGCTACACCTTC. The full variable domain, rest sourced from reference TRBV5-1 and TRBJ1-2, is KAGVTQTPRYLIKTRGQQVTLSCSPISGHRSVSWYQQTPGQGLQFLFEYFSETQRNKGNFPGRFSGRQFSNSRSEMNVSTLELGDSALYLCASSFTSGGYYGYTFGSGTRLTVV.

The chain has TRBV11-2 and TRBJ1-4; possible D gene TRBD1, 5 bases. The V end lost 6 bases, the J end lost 6 bases, and 14 bases lay between the germline ends. The CDR3 length is 14 residues. Germline V gene lookup returns CDR1 SGHAT and CDR2 FQNNGV. CDR3 in DNA: TGTGCCAGCAGGGACTGGGGGGGATATGAAAAACTGTTTTTT. This codes for CASRDWGGYEKLFF.

The DNA of the CDR3 is TGTGCCAGCTCGCCCGGGACAGGGGCGACTAACTATGGCTACACCTTC. Translated: CASSPGTGATNYGYTF. The chain uses TRBV18 and TRBJ1-2, with 10 bases that match TRBD1. This CDR3 contains 16 residues. Germline V gives CDR1 KGHSH, CDR2 LQKENI. The V segment lost 6 bases and the J segment 0 bases; nucleotides outside the gene matches: 7.

The chain links TRBV6-1 to TRBJ1-1; 8 nucleotides align to TRBD1. Trimming removed 7 bases from V and 0 bases from J; junction bases left unmatched: 13. The CDR3 sequence is 17 residues long. Germline V gene lookup returns CDR1 MNHNS and CDR2 SASEGT. CDR3 residues: CASIEGRQGTMNTEAFF. In DNA form, the CDR3 reads TGTGCCAGCATTGAGGGTCGACAGGGGACCATGAACACTGAAGCTTTCTTT.

The rearrangement links TRBV6-5 to TRBJ2-5; a weak D match, TRBD1 (6 bases). Per the germline V gene, CDR1 is MNHEY and CDR2 is SVGAGI. CDR3 length: 14 residues. V was shortened by 6 bases and J by 1 base, with 12 bases between the two germline ends. CDR3 protein: CASSRRDTQETQYF. The CDR3 nucleotides are TGTGCCAGCAGCCGCCGGGACACCCAAGAGACCCAGTACTTC.

A few counts support this clone. The chain carries TRBV2 and TRBJ1-5, with D possibly being TRBD1 (6 bases). The CDR3 totals 19 residues. V was cut by 7 bases and J by 5 bases, with 30 bases left in between. The germline gives CDR1 SNHLY, CDR2 FYNNEI. CDR3 sequence reads: CASTDGPGPGGRRDQPQHF. The CDR3 DNA reads as TGTGCCAGCACCGATGGGCCCGGGCCCGGGGGGCGGCGGGATCAGCCCCAGCATTTT. Filled out from reference TRBV2 and TRBJ1-5, the complete variable domain reads EPEVTQTPSHQVTQMGQEVILRCVPISNHLYFYWYRQILGQKVEFLVSFYNNEISEKSEIFDDQFSVERPDGSNFTLKIRSTKLEDSAMYFCASTDGPGPGGRRDQPQHFGDGTRLSIL.